This is a list of T cell receptor beta chains from one sample in a study of tumor-infiltrating lymphocytes in oesophageal squamous cell carcinoma. TCRdb used MiXCR to reprocess the PCR reads, holding one entry per CDR3 protein. The table lists over 15,000 distinct CDR3 sequences, around 38% of them singletons, with 6.8% in the top ten. Sequencing was carried out using blood. Receptors originate from a male donor with esophageal squamous cell carcinoma. Both conserved end residues are part of each CDR3. A D gene is named only where the DNA matches it firmly. Clone size is stated in some rows and not others, as once, few, many or a class when expanded.

v_call	d_call	clone_size	j_call	cdr3_nt	cdr3_aa
TRBV3-1	.	.	TRBJ2-5	TGTGCCAGCAGCCAAGACCAGTTACAGGAGACCCAGTACTTC	CASSQDQLQETQYF
TRBV5-1	TRBD2	many	TRBJ2-7	TGCGCCAGCAGCCTGGGACTAGCGGGAGGCTACGAGCAGTACTTC	CASSLGLAGGYEQYF
TRBV6-1	.	many	TRBJ2-1	TGTGCCAGCAGCTACGCCTCCTACAATGAGCAGTTCTTC	CASSYASYNEQFF
TRBV7-2	TRBD2	.	TRBJ2-3	TGTGCCAGCAGCTGGGGAGGGAGCACAGATACGCAGTATTTT	CASSWGGSTDTQYF
TRBV7-9	.	few	TRBJ1-6	TGTGCCAGCAGCTTCCAGGGGACCGGGAACAGTAATTCACCCCTCCACTTT	CASSFQGTGNSNSPLHF
TRBV7-2	TRBD2	.	TRBJ2-1	TGTGCCAGCAGCTTCTCGGGGGGAAACAATGAGCAGTTCTTC	CASSFSGGNNEQFF
TRBV7-3	TRBD2	.	TRBJ2-1	TGTGCCAGCAGCCCACGACTAGCGTTCTACAATGAGCAGTTCTTC	CASSPRLAFYNEQFF
TRBV6-1	TRBD1	many	TRBJ1-1	TGTGCCAGCAGTTGGCAGGGGGCAGGCACTGAAGCTTTCTTT	CASSWQGAGTEAFF
TRBV5-8	.	few	TRBJ2-3	TGTGCCAGCAGCCGGGACCCCCGCACAGATACGCAGTATTTT	CASSRDPRTDTQYF
TRBV7-3	TRBD1	.	TRBJ2-7	TGTGCCAGCAGCTCCGGGACAGGTAGCGAGCAGTACTTC	CASSSGTGSEQYF
TRBV7-4	.	.	TRBJ2-5	TGTGCCAGCAGCTTCGTGGGGGCGGAGACCCAGTACTTC	CASSFVGAETQYF
TRBV2	TRBD1	.	TRBJ1-2	TGTGCCAGCAGTGAAGAATCGACAGGGAATCATGGCTACACCTTC	CASSEESTGNHGYTF
TRBV7-8	.	.	TRBJ1-6	TGTGCCAGCAGCTTACTGGGGAGCTCACCCCTCCACTTT	CASSLLGSSPLHF
TRBV7-9	TRBD2	.	TRBJ2-5	TGTGCCAGCAGCCCCCCTTGGGGAGGGGAGACCCAGTACTTC	CASSPPWGGETQYF
TRBV7-4	TRBD1	.	TRBJ2-5	TGTGCCAGCAGCGACCGGACAGGGGAAGAGACCCAGTACTTC	CASSDRTGEETQYF
TRBV12-3/TRBV12-4	.	.	TRBJ2-1	TGTGCCAGCAGTTATTTGGACAATGAGCAGTTCTTC	CASSYLDNEQFF
TRBV28	TRBD2	.	TRBJ2-7	TGTGCCAGCACCCTACCGGGACTAGCTGCCGAGCAGTACTTC	CASTLPGLAAEQYF
TRBV5-6	.	many	TRBJ2-7	TGTGCCAGCAGCAGCCGGATTTTGCGCTACGAGCAGTACTTC	CASSSRILRYEQYF
TRBV5-4	TRBD1	.	TRBJ1-6	TGTGCCAGCAGCTCGTGGGGACAGGGCAATTCACCCCTCCACTTT	CASSSWGQGNSPLHF
TRBV19	TRBD1	few	TRBJ2-2	TGTGCCAGTAGTCCTCGACAGGGAGAGGCCGGGGAGCTGTTTTTT	CASSPRQGEAGELFF
TRBV7-3	TRBD1	once	TRBJ2-5	TGTGCCAGCAGCTTACCTGGGACAGATCAGTACTTC	CASSLPGTDQYF
TRBV27	TRBD2	.	TRBJ2-1	TGTGCCAGCAGCCCCATCCTAGCGGGAGGCGGCAATGAGCAGTTCTTC	CASSPILAGGGNEQFF
TRBV6-1	TRBD2	.	TRBJ2-7	TGTGCCAGCAGTGAAGTCACTAGCGGTTCCTACGAGCAGTACTTC	CASSEVTSGSYEQYF
TRBV6-6	.	many	TRBJ1-1	TGTGCCAGCAGTTACTCTCCAGGGAACACTGAAGCTTTCTTT	CASSYSPGNTEAFF
TRBV11-1	TRBD1	medium-sized	TRBJ1-1	TGTGCCAGCAGCGCACAGGGGATCGCTGAAGCTTTCTTT	CASSAQGIAEAFF
TRBV3-1	.	.	TRBJ1-2	TGTGCCAGCAGCCAAGATGGCGGCTCCTATGGCTACACCTTC	CASSQDGGSYGYTF
TRBV7-3	TRBD1	once	TRBJ2-1	TGTGCCAGCAGCTCCGGGACAGGTCTTGAGCAGTTCTTC	CASSSGTGLEQFF
TRBV28	.	.	TRBJ1-2	TGTGCCAGCAGTGTTAAACCGCGAGGAGGCTACACCTTC	CASSVKPRGGYTF
TRBV7-9	.	medium-sized	TRBJ2-5	TGTGCCAGCAGCTTAGATCGGGGATCGGAGACCCAGTACTTC	CASSLDRGSETQYF
TRBV20-1	TRBD2	.	TRBJ2-7	TGCAGTGCTAGAGGAAGCGGGAGTGCCTACGAGCAGTACTTC	CSARGSGSAYEQYF
TRBV7-2	TRBD2	.	TRBJ2-5	TGTGCCAGCAGCTTAGCGCGGTCGGGAGGGCCTCGAGAGACCCAGTACTTC	CASSLARSGGPRETQYF
TRBV27	.	.	TRBJ2-2	TGTGCCAGCAGTTCCCCAACTAGAGTCGGGGAGCTGTTTTTT	CASSSPTRVGELFF
TRBV12-3/TRBV12-4	.	many	TRBJ2-7	TGTGCCAGCAGTCCACCCGACAGCTACGAGCAGTACTTC	CASSPPDSYEQYF
TRBV7-9	.	few	TRBJ2-1	TGTGCCAGCGACAGACCTACCTACAATGAGCAGTTCTTC	CASDRPTYNEQFF
TRBV12-3/TRBV12-4	.	.	TRBJ2-6	TGTGCCAGCAGCCGGACAGCTTCTGGGGCCAACGTCCTGACTTTC	CASSRTASGANVLTF
TRBV28	TRBD2	.	TRBJ2-7	TGTGCCAGCAACCGACTAGCGGGCTACGAGCAGTACTTC	CASNRLAGYEQYF
TRBV20-1	.	few	TRBJ1-2	TGCAGTGCTCCCTATACGAGGAACACCTTC	CSAPYTRNTF
TRBV19	.	many	TRBJ2-5	TGTGCCAGTAGTATGGGGCTAGAGCAGTACTTC	CASSMGLEQYF
TRBV11-2	TRBD1	many	TRBJ1-6	TGTGCCAGCAGCTGGACCCGACAGGGAGGAAATAATTCACCCCTCCACTTT	CASSWTRQGGNNSPLHF
TRBV7-8	TRBD1	large	TRBJ2-1	TGTGCCAGTCATGAATCAGGGGGCGCCTACAATGAGCAGTTCTTC	CASHESGGAYNEQFF
TRBV6-1	.	.	TRBJ2-1	TGTGCCAGCCGCAGACAGGCCTACAATGAGCAGTTCTTC	CASRRQAYNEQFF
TRBV5-6	.	medium-sized	TRBJ2-1	TGTGCCAGCAGCTCAGGGGTAGGATACAATGAGCAGTTCTTC	CASSSGVGYNEQFF
TRBV10-1	.	.	TRBJ1-1	TGCGCCAGCAGTCGGGAAAACACTGAAGCTTTCTTT	CASSRENTEAFF
TRBV10-2	TRBD1	medium-sized	TRBJ2-1	TGCGCCAGCGGCCGTTCTGGGACAGGCACCTACAATGAGCAGTTCTTC	CASGRSGTGTYNEQFF
TRBV10-1	TRBD1	many	TRBJ1-6	TGCGCCAGCAACGAACAGGGGGCCTCACCCCTCCACTTT	CASNEQGASPLHF
TRBV6-6	.	many	TRBJ2-4	TGTGCCAGCAGTTACTCGATAGATTATCAGCAGTACTTC	CASSYSIDYQQYF
TRBV7-8	.	.	TRBJ2-5	TGTGCCAGCAGCTTCGGAGGGGGGCAAGAGACCCAGTACTTC	CASSFGGGQETQYF
TRBV10-3	.	many	TRBJ2-7	TGTGCCATCAGTGAGGGAATCGGGGGCGGGGACTTC	CAISEGIGGGDF
TRBV7-9	.	.	TRBJ2-4	TGTGCCAGCAGCTTAATCGGGGGTGGGTTTGCCAAAAACATTCAGTACTTC	CASSLIGGGFAKNIQYF
TRBV25-1	.	medium-sized	TRBJ2-3	TGTGCCAGCAGTGAAGAAAAGCGGTCCAGCACAGATACGCAGTATTTT	CASSEEKRSSTDTQYF
TRBV20-1	.	.	TRBJ2-4	TGCAGTGCTCCTCGGGGAGGAGGAGACATTCAGTACTTC	CSAPRGGGDIQYF